A selection of T cell receptor beta chains follows, all from one sample in a study of technical replicates of blood from several donors. Only in-frame clones appear in the TCRdb table, and some are missing; sequencing was by immunoSEQ multiplex PCR. The sample has just under 60,000 clones; approximately 95% are singletons. Sequencing was carried out using PBMCs. The receptor set was obtained from a human donor in good health. Some clones in this sample may be carry-over from other donors' samples. The CDR3 runs from the conserved cysteine through the conserved F or W. The order of the fields is V gene, D gene, J gene, CDR3 length, clone size, CDR3 DNA, CDR3 protein. The D gene is left open where the match is weak. Some rows mark clone size as missing; the rest say once, few, many or name a class of expanded clone.

TRBV5-1	TRBD1	TRBJ1-4	14	.	TGCGCCAGCAGCCCAGGGACAGTCGGTGAAAAACTGTTTTTT	CASSPGTVGEKLFF
TRBV9	TRBD1	TRBJ2-1	16	.	TGTGCCAGCAGCGTAGGACAGGGGTCCGCCTACAATGAGCAGTTCTTC	CASSVGQGSAYNEQFF
TRBV7-2	.	TRBJ2-3	17	.	TGTGCCAGCAGCGGGAGTTTTGCTCGGCGTAGCACAGATACGCAGTATTTT	CASSGSFARRSTDTQYF
TRBV4-3	.	TRBJ1-1	14	.	TGCGCCAGCAGCCAAGAGGGGCGGAACACTGAAGCTTTCTTT	CASSQEGRNTEAFF
TRBV30	.	TRBJ2-3	15	.	TGTGCCTGGGACTTTGGGGGGACTAGCACAGATACGCAGTATTTT	CAWDFGGTSTDTQYF
TRBV4-3	TRBD2	TRBJ2-1	16	.	TGCGCCAGCAGCCCCCTTTCATCGGGACTAGGGAATGAGCAGTTCTTC	CASSPLSSGLGNEQFF
TRBV5-1	.	TRBJ2-2	16	.	TGCGCCAGCACCCCGGCTAGCAGCGCGAACACCGGGGAGCTGTTTTTT	CASTPASSANTGELFF
TRBV27	TRBD2	TRBJ2-7	18	.	TGTGCCAGCAGTCCCCGACCCCCGGGACTAGCGGGAGAGCACGAGCAGTACTTC	CASSPRPPGLAGEHEQYF
TRBV2	TRBD1	TRBJ1-1	14	.	TGTGCCAGCAGGGGTGGACAGGTGCGTAGTCAAGCTTTCTTT	CASRGGQVRSQAFF
TRBV10-3	.	TRBJ1-2	15	.	TGTGCCATCAGTGGAGCAGGGGCGTCGGACTATGGCTACACCTTC	CAISGAGASDYGYTF
TRBV6-1	.	TRBJ1-2	14	.	TGTGCCAGCAGTGTCGGACTCTCTTTCCTTGGCTACACCTTC	CASSVGLSFLGYTF
TRBV6-5	.	TRBJ2-5	14	.	TGTGCCAGCAGTTACTTCAGGGGAGTAGAGACCCAGTACTTC	CASSYFRGVETQYF
TRBV5-1	.	TRBJ1-4	15	.	TGCGCCAGCAGCTTTGGCAGGCTCACTAATGAAAAACTGTTTTTT	CASSFGRLTNEKLFF
TRBV29-1	TRBD1	TRBJ2-4	11	.	TGCAGCGTGTGGACAGGCGGCATTCAGTACTTC	CSVWTGGIQYF
TRBV30	.	TRBJ2-7	12	once	TGTGCCTGGAGTGTACTGACAGGAATCCAGTACTTC	CAWSVLTGIQYF
TRBV4-3	.	TRBJ1-1	13	once	TGCGCCAGCAGCCAAGATGGCGGCAGGGCTGCTTTCTTT	CASSQDGGRAAFF
TRBV6-1	.	TRBJ2-2	17	once	TGTGCCAGCAGTGAAAAGGGGACGGGAGCGAACACCGGGGAGCTGTTTTTT	CASSEKGTGANTGELFF
TRBV7-2	.	TRBJ2-2	18	once	TGTGCCAGCAGCTTATTGGAACGGCGGGTCCGGGGGACCGGGGAGCTGTTTTTT	CASSLLERRVRGTGELFF
TRBV5-1	TRBD1	TRBJ1-4	14	.	TGCGCCAGCAGCCGGGACAGGGCGAGTGAAAAACTGTTTTTT	CASSRDRASEKLFF
TRBV7-2	TRBD2	TRBJ2-5	16	.	TGTGCCAGCAGTGTGAGGCGGGGGGCGGGAGGAGAGACCCAGTACTTC	CASSVRRGAGGETQYF
TRBV5-1	TRBD1	TRBJ1-2	14	.	TGCGCCAGCAGCTTGGATTCAGGGGGCTATGGCTACACCTTC	CASSLDSGGYGYTF
TRBV5-1	TRBD2	TRBJ2-1	16	.	TGCGCCAGCAGCCGGGCGGGGACTAGCGGGTCACTTGAGCAGTTCTTC	CASSRAGTSGSLEQFF
TRBV4-1	.	TRBJ2-7	15	.	TGCGCCAGCAGCCAAGATTTTCCAGGCCCCTACGAGCAGTACTTC	CASSQDFPGPYEQYF
TRBV19	TRBD1	TRBJ2-7	16	.	TGTGCCAGTAGTATAGACGACAGGGGATACTCCTACGAGCAGTACTTC	CASSIDDRGYSYEQYF
TRBV7-9	.	TRBJ2-7	13	.	TGTGCCAGCAGCACCCTAGGTGGGTACGAGCAGTACTTC	CASSTLGGYEQYF
TRBV5-4	.	TRBJ2-1	16	few	TGTGCCAGCAGCTACGCGACTGTATTCACCTACAATGAGCAGTTCTTC	CASSYATVFTYNEQFF
TRBV5-4	.	TRBJ1-2	14	.	TGTGCCAGCAGCTCCCCTCGGGGGGACTATGGCTACACCTTC	CASSSPRGDYGYTF
TRBV2	TRBD1	TRBJ2-4	12	.	TGTGCCACAGGGGACAGGGATAACATTCAGTACTTC	CATGDRDNIQYF
TRBV12-5	TRBD2	TRBJ2-1	18	.	TGTGCTAGTGGTCTTTCTAGCGGGAGTATTCTGACTTACAATGAGCAGTTCTTC	CASGLSSGSILTYNEQFF